This entry lists 29 T cell receptor beta chains sequenced from one sample in a study of T cells expressing NK-cell markers. TCRdb reprocessed the 5' RACE reads and keeps a single row for each CDR3 protein, giving no DNA. The sample has 250,000 to 300,000 distinct CDR3 sequences. The sequenced sample consisted of blood T cells: a sorted CD56 or NKG2C T cell subset, CD4+ or CD8+ T cells, or bulk PBMC T cells (not recorded which). These receptor sequences come from a woman between 18 and 70 years old in good health.

This chain uses TRBV28 with TRBJ2-7; TCRdb's D gene call, TRBD2, goes unchecked for lack of DNA. The CDR3 is 16 residues long. Germline CDR1 and CDR2: MDHEN and SYDVKM. CDR3 residues: CASSLGTSGFPYEQYF.

The rearrangement links TRBV3-1 to TRBJ2-1; TCRdb names TRBD1, which stays unverified in the absence of DNA. Germline-derived CDR1 and CDR2 are LGHDT and YNNKEL (reference sequence). This CDR3 region has 15 residues. CDR3 residues: CASSRPGRWYNEQFF.

The V and J genes are TRBV27 and TRBJ2-7; absent DNA, TCRdb's TRBD1 call cannot be checked. Germline assignment: CDR1 MNHEY and CDR2 SMNVEV (reference sequence). The CDR3 covers 13 residues. CDR3 sequence reads: CASSLGTGGEQYF.

The chain joins TRBV15 to TRBJ2-2; TCRdb outputs TRBD1, but without DNA this stays unchecked. Germline V CDR1 and CDR2: LNHNV, YYDKDF (reference sequence). The CDR3 is 15 residues long. This CDR3 reads CATSRDIGVPGELFF.

The CDR3 region is CASSQEGQGGYNEQFF. The V gene is TRBV4-3, the J gene TRBJ2-1; there is no DNA to check the TCRdb D call of TRBD1. Germline V gives CDR1 LGHNA, CDR2 YSLEER. The CDR3 sequence is 16 residues long.

The V and J genes are TRBV11-2 and TRBJ1-2; TCRdb designates TRBD1, a call that cannot be tested without DNA. Germline V CDR1 and CDR2: SGHAT, FQNNGV. This CDR3 comprises 16 residues. The chain's CDR3 is CASSFIGGQPNYGYTF.

The chain employs TRBV21-1 and TRBJ2-3; TCRdb reports TRBD2, a call that lacks DNA to check it against. TRBV21-1 is a pseudogene. The CDR3 loop spans 15 amino acids. The chain's CDR3 is CASIGEVKTTDTQYF.

This chain connects TRBV11-2 to TRBJ2-3; with no DNA, the TCRdb D assignment of TRBD1 cannot be verified. Germline V lookup: CDR1 SGHAT, CDR2 FQNNGV. CDR3 length equals 15 residues. CDR3 sequence reads: CASSSGMGRVDTQYF.

The chain joins TRBV3-1 to TRBJ1-1; TCRdb returns TRBD1, unconfirmable since there is no DNA. Per the germline V gene, CDR1 is LGHDT and CDR2 is YNNKEL (reference sequence). CDR3 length: 16 residues. The CDR3: CASSQSVIRGNTEAFF.

The chain is built from TRBV28 and TRBJ2-2; the TRBD1 assignment by TCRdb is unverifiable without DNA. This CDR3 is 14 amino acids long. CDR1 and CDR2 (germline): MDHEN, SYDVKM. The CDR3 spells CASSWDRGVGELFF. The full variable domain, its missing parts supplied by reference TRBV28 and TRBJ2-2, is DVKVTQSSRYLVKRTGEKVFLECVQDMDHENMFWYRQDPGLGLRLIYFSYDVKMKEKGDIPEGYSVSREKKERFSLILESASTNQTSMYLCASSWDRGVGELFFGEGSRLTVL.

The rearrangement uses TRBV6-5 and TRBJ2-3. The CDR3 loop spans 14 amino acids. The V gene's germline CDR1 is MNHEY and CDR2 SVGAGI. The chain's CDR3 is CASSFLRLADTQYF.

V is TRBV29-1 and J is TRBJ2-1. Germline loops: CDR1 SQVTM, CDR2 ANQGSEA. The length of the CDR3 is 11 residues. This CDR3 is CSVELLGEQFF.

The chain has TRBV5-1 and TRBJ1-3; TCRdb's assignment of TRBD1 cannot be checked, as there is no DNA. The CDR3 totals 14 residues. Per germline, CDR1 SGHRS and CDR2 YFSETQ. CDR3 region: CASSTGATRNTIYF.

The CDR3 spells CASRMLVSSYNSPLHF. The rearrangement joins TRBV6-1 to TRBJ1-6. CDR3 length: 16 amino acids. The germline V gene encodes CDR1 MNHNS and CDR2 SASEGT.

The chain carries TRBV3-1 and TRBJ2-1; TCRdb lists TRBD2, though no DNA is available to test this call. The CDR3 loop spans 15 amino acids. Germline-derived CDR1 and CDR2 are LGHDT and YNNKEL (reference sequence). CDR3 sequence reads: CASSAQGLSLYEQFF.

The V gene is TRBV5-1, the J gene TRBJ2-3; there is no DNA to check the TCRdb D call of TRBD1. This CDR3 is 14 amino acids long. Germline V gene sequence: CDR1 SGHRS, CDR2 YFSETQ. The CDR3 region is CASSSGQGGNTQYF. Full variable domain (missing parts from reference TRBV5-1 and TRBJ2-3): KAGVTQTPRYLIKTRGQQVTLSCSPISGHRSVSWYQQTPGQGLQFLFEYFSETQRNKGNFPGRFSGRQFSNSRSEMNVSTLELGDSALYLCASSSGQGGNTQYFGPGTRLTVL.

The chain recombines TRBV2 with TRBJ2-1; TCRdb reports TRBD2, a call that lacks DNA to check it against. The CDR3 contains 18 residues. The germline gives CDR1 SNHLY, CDR2 FYNNEI. The CDR3 loop is CASWGRLAGGLSYNEQFF.

The CDR3 loop reads CASSEFTVRETQYF. The chain links TRBV25-1 to TRBJ2-5; with no DNA, the TCRdb D assignment of TRBD2 cannot be verified. This CDR3 comprises 14 residues. From germline, CDR1 is MGHDK and CDR2 SYGVNS.

The chain has TRBV29-1 and TRBJ2-1; the TRBD2 assignment by TCRdb is unverifiable without DNA. Germline V lookup: CDR1 SQVTM, CDR2 ANQGSEA. The length of the CDR3 is 14 residues. The CDR3 region is CSVERVAGYNEQFF.

V and J are TRBV5-1 and TRBJ2-5; no DNA is available, so the TRBD2 call from TCRdb remains unchecked. This CDR3 spans 15 amino acids. Germline V gene data show CDR1 as SGHRS and CDR2 as YFSETQ. CDR3 protein: CASTARTTHQETQYF. The complete variable domain, with remaining parts taken from reference TRBV5-1 and TRBJ2-5, reads KAGVTQTPRYLIKTRGQQVTLSCSPISGHRSVSWYQQTPGQGLQFLFEYFSETQRNKGNFPGRFSGRQFSNSRSEMNVSTLELGDSALYLCASTARTTHQETQYFGPGTRLLVL.

The rearrangement links TRBV4-2 to TRBJ1-3; TCRdb gives TRBD1 as the D gene, but with no DNA this cannot be confirmed. This CDR3 is 15 amino acids long. CDR1 is LGHNA and CDR2 is YNFKEQ in the germline V gene. The CDR3 spells CASSQEGDSGNTIYF.

The rearrangement joins TRBV5-1 to TRBJ2-5; no DNA is available, so the TRBD1 call from TCRdb remains unchecked. CDR1 and CDR2 from the germline V gene are SGHRS and YFSETQ. The CDR3 extends over 15 amino acids. The CDR3 here is CASSFEGGARETQYF.

This chain connects TRBV7-2 to TRBJ2-1. The CDR3 runs to 12 residues. Germline CDR1 SGHTA, CDR2 FQGNSA. This chain's CDR3 is CASSLILGEQFF. Full variable domain (rest looked up from reference TRBV7-2 and TRBJ2-1): GAGVSQSPSNKVTEKGKDVELRCDPISGHTALYWYRQSLGQGLEFLIYFQGNSAPDKSGLPSDRFSAERTGGSVSTLTIQRTQQEDSAVYLCASSLILGEQFFGPGTRLTVL.

The V call is TRBV12-3 or TRBV12-4, the J call TRBJ2-3; TCRdb indicates TRBD1, and absent DNA this call remains unverified. The CDR3 is 16 amino acids. The CDR3 loop is CASSLGEGVRTDTQYF.

V is TRBV6-1 and J is TRBJ1-2. The CDR3 length is 14 residues. Germline values: CDR1 MNHNS, CDR2 SASEGT. CDR3 protein: CASISGRGLYGYTF.

CDR3 sequence: CASSWAQHNEQFF. The rearrangement uses TRBV6-5 and TRBJ2-1; the TRBD2 assignment by TCRdb is unverifiable without DNA. CDR1 MNHEY and CDR2 SVGAGI come from the germline V gene. This CDR3 contains 13 residues.

The CDR3 spells CASSLVLWGPNTEAFF. V gene TRBV7-2 combines with J gene TRBJ1-1; TCRdb proposes TRBD1, but this gene call is untestable without DNA. Germline CDR1 is SGHTA and CDR2 is FQGNSA. The CDR3 consists of 16 residues. Using reference TRBV7-2 and TRBJ1-1 for the parts outside the CDR3, the full variable domain is GAGVSQSPSNKVTEKGKDVELRCDPISGHTALYWYRQSLGQGLEFLIYFQGNSAPDKSGLPSDRFSAERTGGSVSTLTIQRTQQEDSAVYLCASSLVLWGPNTEAFFGQGTRLTVV.

The V call is TRBV5-5, the J call TRBJ2-1. Germline V gene data show CDR1 as SGHKS and CDR2 as YYEKEE (reference sequence). CDR3 length equals 12 residues. The CDR3: CASSLENSEQFF.

The chain is built from TRBV7-8 and TRBJ2-4; the D call of TRBD1 rests on TCRdb alone, since no DNA is present to check it. CDR3 length: 16 residues. The germline V gene encodes CDR1 SGHVS and CDR2 FQNEAQ. Here the CDR3 reads CASSSSGAGAKNIQYF.